The 6 T cell receptor beta chains presented below share a single source sample, sequenced in a study of cytomegalovirus exposure and HLA in healthy donors. Primers: 60 Vbeta forward and 13 Jbeta reverse. Clones were sequenced by immunoSEQ multiplex PCR, and TCRdb holds only the in-frame ones, with some missing. The sample has over 65,000 clones, approximately 71% seen once. Input material: PBMCs. Source of these receptors: a man aged 40-55 years in good health and CMV-seronegative.

The chain joins TRBV6-6 to TRBJ2-5; D ambiguous. Trimming pared 0 bases from V and 5 bases from J, leaving 4 bases between. CDR1 and CDR2 from the germline V gene are MNHNY and SVGAGI (reference sequence). The CDR3 loop spans 12 amino acids. CDR3 coding DNA: TGTGCCAGCAGTTACTCCCCGGAGACCCAGTACTTC. This encodes CASSYSPETQYF.

The chain combines TRBV13 with TRBJ2-7; 7 bases match TRBD1. The germline CDR1 and CDR2 sequences are PRHDT and FYEKMQ (reference sequence). This CDR3 region has 14 residues. Trimming took 0 bases from V and 2 from J; bases not matched to a gene: 1. The CDR3 bases are TGTGCCAGCAGCTTAGGGACAGGGACCTACGAGCAGTACTTC. This codes for CASSLGTGTYEQYF.

The chain couples TRBV28 to TRBJ2-7, with a tentative D call TRBD1 (5 bases). The germline gives CDR1 MDHEN, CDR2 SYDVKM. The CDR3 sequence is 17 residues long. Trimming cost V 6 bases and J 1 base, with 22 bases left between them. CDR3 sequence: CASSLNTWTLQSYEQYF. The DNA of the CDR3 is TGTGCCAGCAGCCTTAATACGTGGACACTTCAATCCTACGAGCAGTACTTC.

The rearrangement links TRBV4-1 to TRBJ1-6; D is unresolved. V lost 8 bases and J 0 bases, leaving 8 bases between the germline ends. This CDR3 contains 14 residues. CDR1 is MGHRA, CDR2 YSYEKL, per germline. The chain's CDR3 is CASAPSSYNSPLHF. CDR3 in DNA: TGCGCCAGCGCCCCTAGCTCCTATAATTCACCCCTCCACTTT.

The chain recombines TRBV15 with TRBJ1-2; D might be TRBD1 (6 bases). V lost 0 bases, J lost 7 bases, and 12 bases lay in between. Germline CDR1 reads LNHNV; CDR2 reads YYDKDF (reference sequence). The CDR3 is made up of 14 amino acids. The CDR3 sequence: CATSRDPGARGYTF. As DNA, the CDR3 is TGTGCCACCAGCAGAGATCCAGGGGCCCGTGGCTACACCTTC.

This clone was seen a handful of times. The chain has TRBV29-1 and TRBJ1-2, with D uncertain. The CDR3 loop spans 11 amino acids. The V end lost 7 bases, the J end lost 8 bases, and 14 bases lay between the germline ends. The V gene's germline CDR1 is SQVTM and CDR2 ANQGSEA. DNA of the CDR3: TGCAGCGCCGAGGCGGGCCGCGGCTACACCTTC. Amino acids: CSAEAGRGYTF.